This paragraph reports one T cell receptor (beta chain). The antigen is not known. Version v3.0 of the immunoSEQ assay ran at survey level. The method was immunoSEQ multiplex PCR; TCRdb's version includes in-frame clones alone and lacks a portion of them. Of about 24,000 clones listed, 90% to 95% are singletons. Trimming removed 5 bases from V and 3 bases from J; junction bases left unmatched: 9. Germline V gene lookup returns CDR1 SGHTA and CDR2 FQGNSA. CDR3 length: 15 amino acids. The sample comes from a study of long-term antiretroviral therapy in people with HIV. Study-wide background: In the earliest collections, sampling predates the 2015 immediate-ART recommendation by about a decade. The study's findings and limits: Patients on ART gained diversity, which nonetheless stayed below transplant donor controls.

V usage is TRBV7-2 and J usage is TRBJ2-7; TRBD1 aligns across 8 bases. Sample: unsorted PBMCs, taken roughly 5 years after starting antiretroviral therapy. The origin of this receptor is a woman in her 50s with HIV. The CDR3 DNA follows: TGTGCCAGCAGCCCACGGACAGGGAAGCTCTACGAGCAGTACTTC. Its protein is CASSPRTGKLYEQYF.